A single sample gave rise to the 29 T cell receptor beta chains below, sequenced in a study of early T cells in non-severe SARS-CoV-2 infection. From the 5' RACE reads, TCRdb called clonotypes with MiXCR, one entry per CDR3 protein. The table lists about 60,000 distinct CDR3 sequences, around 8.9% of them singletons. Sequences were obtained from whole blood. Receptor source: an adult who was a healthcare worker with PCR-confirmed SARS-CoV-2 infection or an uninfected control (not recorded which).

There are many counts of this clonotype. The chain links TRBV20-1 to TRBJ2-1; possible D gene TRBD2, 6 bases. The CDR3 contains 15 residues. Deletions cut 6 bases from V and 2 bases from J, with 17 bases between. CDR1 and CDR2 (germline): DFQATT, SNEGSKA (reference sequence). The CDR3 protein is CSAKKRAGAYNEQFF. The CDR3 DNA follows: TGCAGTGCCAAGAAGCGGGCCGGGGCCTACAATGAGCAGTTCTTC.

This clonotype was recorded many times. The rearrangement uses TRBV3-1 and TRBJ2-2, with a tentative D call TRBD1 (5 bases). This CDR3 region has 16 residues. Trimming cost V 0 bases and J 6 bases, with 14 bases left between them. In germline, CDR1 is LGHDT, CDR2 YNNKEL (reference sequence). CDR3: CASSQDSGRRAGELFF. The CDR3 region has the DNA TGTGCCAGCAGCCAAGACTCAGGGCGCCGGGCCGGGGAGCTGTTTTTT.

Ten or more counts support this clonotype. The chain carries TRBV11-2 and TRBJ1-1; 7 bases map to TRBD1. The V gene end was trimmed by 4 bases and the J gene end by 1 base; junction bases not matched to a gene: 3. Germline lookup yields CDR1 SGHAT and CDR2 FQNNGV. The CDR3 covers 14 residues. The CDR3 protein is CASSYRTGNTEAFF. CDR3 DNA: TGTGCCAGCAGCTACCGGACAGGGAACACTGAAGCTTTCTTT.

The gene calls are TRBV20-1 and TRBJ2-3; the D gene is possibly TRBD2 (5 bases). The CDR3 length is 14 residues. V was clipped by 0 bases and J by 2 bases, with 9 bases between them. The V gene's germline CDR1 is DFQATT and CDR2 SNEGSKA (reference sequence). The CDR3 nucleotides read TGCAGTGCTAGAGACGGGGTAGCCACAGATACGCAGTATTTT. Protein product: CSARDGVATDTQYF.

V and J are TRBV28 and TRBJ2-3; D is unclear. Germline-derived CDR1 and CDR2 are MDHEN and SYDVKM. V was pared by 4 bases and J by 5 bases, with 4 bases between. There are 11 residues in the CDR3. The CDR3 here is CASSSLDTQYF. Here the CDR3 DNA reads TGTGCCAGCAGTTCGTTAGATACGCAGTATTTT.

The table lists this clonotype with a few counts. The chain has TRBV6-1 and TRBJ2-1; D may be TRBD2 (7 bases). Per the germline V gene, CDR1 is MNHNS and CDR2 is SASEGT. The CDR3 runs 19 residues. The germline V and J ends were trimmed by 4 bases and 0 bases, with 22 bases remaining between them. The CDR3 loop is CASSVVWFGGASSYNEQFF. The CDR3 DNA sequence: TGTGCCAGCAGTGTTGTGTGGTTTGGGGGGGCGAGCTCCTACAATGAGCAGTTCTTC.

This clonotype was recorded many times. V and J are TRBV6-5 and TRBJ1-6; D is undetermined. This CDR3 has 14 residues. The ends were cut back, 0 bases at V and 8 bases at J, with 8 bases in the middle. Germline CDR1 and CDR2: MNHEY and SVGAGI. CDR3 protein: CASSYSTPDSPLHF. The CDR3 region has the DNA TGTGCCAGCAGTTACTCGACTCCTGATTCACCCCTCCACTTT.

J is TRBJ1-6 and V is TRBV18; a possible D gene is TRBD1 (5 bases). V was cut by 3 bases and J by 9 bases, with 9 bases left in between. The germline V gene encodes CDR1 KGHSH and CDR2 LQKENI. The CDR3 runs 13 residues. The CDR3 DNA sequence: TGTGCCAGCTCACCGGGGGTCGGTTCACCCCTCCACTTT. Translating gives CASSPGVGSPLHF.

V usage is TRBV5-6 and J usage is TRBJ2-5; a weak D match, TRBD1 (5 bases). Germline V CDR1 and CDR2: SGHDT, YYEEEE. The CDR3 is 15 amino acids. V lost 0 bases to trimming and J lost 1 base, with 10 bases between them. The CDR3 sequence is CASSLAGFSQETQYF. The CDR3 nucleotides read TGTGCCAGCAGCTTGGCAGGGTTTAGCCAAGAGACCCAGTACTTC.

This clonotype came up many times. This rearrangement joins TRBV19 to TRBJ2-1, with D tentatively TRBD1 or TRBD2 (6 bases each). The germline CDR1 and CDR2 sequences are LNHDA and SQIVND (reference sequence). The length of the CDR3 is 14 residues. V was pared by 10 bases and J by 0 bases, with 13 bases between. CDR3 loop: CATIGGGSYNEQFF. The CDR3 DNA reads TGTGCCACCATCGGGGGCGGCTCCTACAATGAGCAGTTCTTC.

This clonotype was seen more than once but under ten times. The V and J genes are TRBV11-3 and TRBJ1-1, with a weak D call TRBD1 (6 bases). Trimming cost V 8 bases and J 0 bases, with 16 bases left between them. The germline CDR1 and CDR2 sequences are SGHNT and YENEEA. This CDR3 has 15 residues. CDR3 amino acids: CASPWPGALNTEAFF. Here the CDR3 DNA reads TGTGCCAGCCCTTGGCCGGGGGCTCTGAACACTGAAGCTTTCTTT.

The gene calls are TRBV7-9 and TRBJ1-1, with 8 bases identical to TRBD1. In germline, CDR1 is SEHNR, CDR2 FQNEAQ (reference sequence). V shed 4 bases, J shed 5 bases, and the junction held 9 bases outside the gene matches. The CDR3 runs to 15 residues. The CDR3 loop reads CASSSRETGETEAFF. DNA for the CDR3: TGTGCCAGCAGCTCGCGAGAGACAGGGGAAACTGAAGCTTTCTTT.

In this sample, this clonotype turned up many times. V usage is TRBV29-1 and J usage is TRBJ1-5; D uncertain. CDR3 length: 13 residues. Trimming shortened V by 4 bases and J by 1 base, and 8 bases separated the two germline ends. The germline gives CDR1 SQVTM, CDR2 ANQGSEA. CDR3 protein: CSVAGDSNQPQHF. The DNA of the CDR3 is TGCAGCGTTGCCGGTGACAGCAATCAGCCCCAGCATTTT.

The chain uses TRBV5-1 and TRBJ1-4; 11 bases line up with TRBD1. CDR1 SGHRS and CDR2 YFSETQ come from the germline V gene. The CDR3 sequence is 19 residues long. V lost 0 bases to trimming and J lost 0 bases; unmatched junction nucleotides: 7. The CDR3 coding sequence is TGCGCCAGCAGCTTGGTCCCGGGACAGGGGGTCGCAACTAATGAAAAACTGTTTTTT. Its protein product is CASSLVPGQGVATNEKLFF. Based on the CDR3 plus reference TRBV5-1 and TRBJ1-4, the full variable domain is KAGVTQTPRYLIKTRGQQVTLSCSPISGHRSVSWYQQTPGQGLQFLFEYFSETQRNKGNFPGRFSGRQFSNSRSEMNVSTLELGDSALYLCASSLVPGQGVATNEKLFFGSGTQLSVL.

This clonotype was picked up a small number of times. The V and J genes are TRBV28 and TRBJ1-2; D might be TRBD1 (5 bases). V lost 6 bases and J 8 bases, leaving 22 bases between the germline ends. The CDR3 spans 15 residues. CDR1 is MDHEN and CDR2 is SYDVKM in the germline V gene. DNA for the CDR3: TGTGCCAGCAGGGTGTCCGGGGGGAGCCGAAGGGGCTACACCTTC. Amino acid sequence: CASRVSGGSRRGYTF.

This clonotype was seen a few times. V usage is TRBV7-2 and J usage is TRBJ2-6; D uncertain. Germline CDR1 is SGHTA and CDR2 is FQGNSA. V was trimmed by 1 base and J by 2 bases, leaving 9 bases between them. This CDR3 has 16 amino acids. The CDR3 sequence: CASSLVASPGANVLTF. Here the CDR3 DNA reads TGTGCCAGCAGCTTAGTTGCCTCACCTGGGGCCAACGTCCTGACTTTC.

The chain combines TRBV29-1 with TRBJ2-7; no reliable D call. The V gene's germline CDR1 is SQVTM and CDR2 ANQGSEA. The length of the CDR3 is 12 residues. V lost 4 bases and J lost 0, with 7 bases in between. CDR3 nucleotide sequence: TGCAGCGTTGGGTCAACCTCCTACGAGCAGTACTTC. Protein sequence: CSVGSTSYEQYF.

This clonotype was counted a few times. The V and J genes are TRBV11-2 and TRBJ2-1, with 8 bases fitting TRBD2. Germline-derived CDR1 and CDR2 are SGHAT and FQNNGV. V gave up 2 bases and J gave up 5 bases; unmatched junction bases: 11. The CDR3 runs 17 residues. CDR3 nucleotide sequence: TGTGCCAGCAGCTTACGATCGGCGGGAGGAGACCACAATGAGCAGTTCTTC. Translated, it gives CASSLRSAGGDHNEQFF.

This clonotype occurred a few times. The chain combines TRBV19 with TRBJ2-5; TRBD2 agrees at 11 bases. The germline V gene encodes CDR1 LNHDA and CDR2 SQIVND (reference sequence). The junction had 11 bases not matched to a gene; V was cut back by 9 bases and J by 5 bases. The CDR3 consists of 15 residues. The chain's CDR3 is CASRPTSGTAETQYF. CDR3 nucleotides: TGTGCCAGCCGCCCGACTAGCGGGACAGCGGAGACCCAGTACTTC.

This clonotype was seen a handful of times. This chain connects TRBV18 to TRBJ2-6; unclear D gene. Trimming shortened V by 4 bases and J by 0 bases, and 10 bases separated the two germline ends. The CDR3 length is 16 residues. CDR1 and CDR2 from the germline V gene are KGHSH and LQKENI. The CDR3 region has the DNA TGTGCCAGCTCACTTTCCGGAAACTCTGGGGCCAACGTCCTGACTTTC. Translated, it gives CASSLSGNSGANVLTF.

The chain joins TRBV27 to TRBJ1-5; TRBD1 agrees at 9 bases. Germline CDR1 and CDR2: MNHEY and SMNVEV (reference sequence). This CDR3 comprises 16 residues. V was pared by 3 bases and J by 2 bases, with 5 bases of the junction left unmatched. The CDR3 loop is CASSFTGGAGNQPQHF. CDR3 coding DNA: TGTGCCAGCAGTTTCACAGGGGGCGCGGGCAATCAGCCCCAGCATTTT.

Many counts were recorded for this clonotype. The CDR3 reads CSAPWLSDEQFF. The CDR3 DNA reads as TGCAGTGCCCCGTGGCTTTCCGATGAGCAGTTCTTC. This sequence joins TRBV20-1 and TRBJ2-1; D is ambiguous. CDR3 length: 12 amino acids. CDR1 and CDR2 (germline): DFQATT, SNEGSKA (reference sequence). The V end was cut by 6 bases, the J end by 8 bases, with 14 bases between.

The gene calls are TRBV27 and TRBJ1-1; 7 bases are a match to TRBD1. From germline, CDR1 is MNHEY and CDR2 SMNVEV (reference sequence). J lost 6 bases, V lost 0 bases, and 1 base had no gene match. The CDR3 consists of 13 residues. The CDR3 reads CASSLSRGPEAFF. DNA for the CDR3: TGTGCCAGCAGTTTATCGAGGGGGCCTGAAGCTTTCTTT.

Only a few counts were recorded for this clonotype. The rearrangement links TRBV5-1 to TRBJ1-1; D unresolved. Germline V gene sequence: CDR1 SGHRS, CDR2 YFSETQ. V gave up 2 bases and J gave up 1 base, with 9 bases separating them. This CDR3 is 14 amino acids long. The CDR3 region has the DNA TGCGCCAGCAGCTTCCAACCGACGAACACTGAAGCTTTCTTT. Translation: CASSFQPTNTEAFF.

There are many counts of this clonotype. The genes are TRBV20-1 and TRBJ2-3; tentatively, D is TRBD1 (5 bases). This CDR3 spans 13 amino acids. CDR1 DFQATT and CDR2 SNEGSKA come from the germline V gene (reference sequence). Trimming took 6 bases from V and 0 from J, leaving 10 bases between them. CDR3 amino acids: CSANRGSTDTQYF. DNA of the CDR3: TGCAGTGCCAATAGGGGAAGCACAGATACGCAGTATTTT.

In its sample, this clonotype was seen many times. The chain uses TRBV6-1 and TRBJ2-7, with D hard to call. Trimming left V 1 base short and J 3 bases short, with 19 bases between. The CDR3 totals 17 residues. Germline V gene data show CDR1 as MNHNS and CDR2 as SASEGT. CDR3 in DNA: TGTGCCAGCAGTGAAGTTTGGGGAACAGAGCTTTACTACGAGCAGTACTTC. Protein: CASSEVWGTELYYEQYF.

At least ten counts were recorded for this clonotype. This rearrangement joins TRBV6-2 or TRBV6-3 to TRBJ2-5; D possibly uses TRBD1 or TRBD2 (5 bases each). CDR3 length: 16 residues. V lost 2 bases, J lost 3 bases, and 16 bases lay in between. Germline loops: CDR1 MNHEY, CDR2 SVGEGT. CDR3 in amino acids: CASSYPPGTLEETQYF. The CDR3 DNA follows: TGTGCCAGCAGTTACCCGCCCGGGACGCTTGAAGAGACCCAGTACTTC.

The sample holds many counts of this clonotype. CDR3 sequence reads: CASSTGTSGLRGQFF. The CDR3 coding sequence is TGTGCCAGCAGCACGGGGACTAGCGGACTACGGGGGCAGTTCTTC. The chain is built from TRBV11-3 and TRBJ2-1; 11 positions match TRBD2. With 5 bases clipped from V and 12 bases from J, the junction kept 12 bases outside the gene matches. CDR3 size: 15 residues. The V gene's germline CDR1 is SGHNT and CDR2 YENEEA. The variable domain in full, completed from reference TRBV11-3 and TRBJ2-1, reads EAGVVQSPRYKIIEKKQPVAFWCNPISGHNTLYWYLQNLGQGPELLIRYENEEAVDDSQLPKDRFSAERLKGVDSTLKIQPAELGDSAVYLCASSTGTSGLRGQFFGPGTRLTVL.

This clonotype was counted ten times or more. The rearrangement uses TRBV2 and TRBJ2-2; unclear D gene. Germline V CDR1 and CDR2: SNHLY, FYNNEI. Trimming took 8 bases from V and 2 from J, leaving 9 bases between them. The CDR3 is made up of 13 amino acids. In DNA, the CDR3 is TGTGCCAGCGGGATAAGAAACACCGGGGAGCTGTTTTTT. It translates to CASGIRNTGELFF.